These 13 T cell receptor beta chains originate from one sample sequenced in a study of CD8 T cells in ankylosing spondylitis. TCRdb redid the calling of the 5' RACE reads with MiXCR, one entry per CDR3 protein. The table lists approximately 35,000 distinct CDR3 sequences, roughly an eighth of them singletons. The sample was synovial fluid, either unsorted or a sorted T cell fraction (not recorded which). The receptors originated from a male donor with ankylosing spondylitis.

This clonotype has only a few counts. The chain combines TRBV10-3 with TRBJ2-4, with 11 bases that match TRBD1. After removal of 5 bases from V and 11 bases from J, the junction contained 11 bases not matched to a gene. The CDR3 is made up of 15 amino acids. CDR1 ENHRY and CDR2 SYGVKD come from the germline V gene. The CDR3 DNA is TGTGCCATCAGTTACCGGGACAGGGGGATTCGAGTTCAGTACTTC. Residues: CAISYRDRGIRVQYF.

This clonotype was seen a handful of times. The chain is built from TRBV27 and TRBJ2-5; 9 nucleotides match TRBD1. This CDR3 is built from 16 residues. Looked up from germline, CDR1 is MNHEY and CDR2 is SMNVEV (reference sequence). V lost 0 bases, J lost 5 bases, and 7 bases stayed unmatched. This chain's CDR3 is CASSLSDRGLGETQYF. The DNA of the CDR3 is TGTGCCAGCAGTTTATCGGACAGGGGATTAGGGGAGACCCAGTACTTC.

This clonotype appeared a single time. The junction departs from germline at one end; a sequencing error may be responsible. The gene calls are TRBV4-2 and TRBJ2-3, with unresolved D. The V gene's germline CDR1 is LGHNA and CDR2 YNFKEQ. CDR3 size: 13 residues. For the CDR3, the DNA is TGTGCCATCAGCCCCTGGAAGTCAGATACGCAGTATTTT. Translated: CAISPWKSDTQYF.

For the CDR3, the DNA is TGTGCCAGCAGCCACCTCGGGGAGGGGCGACTTCTAGCCAAAAACATTCAGTACTTC. This codes for CASSHLGEGRLLAKNIQYF. The chain is built from TRBV4-2 and TRBJ2-4, with TRBD2 identical over 7 bases. J was trimmed by 0 bases and V by 3 bases; bases with no gene match: 14. CDR3 size: 19 residues. CDR1 is LGHNA, CDR2 YNFKEQ, per germline.

Only a few counts were recorded for this clonotype. V and J are TRBV11-2 and TRBJ1-2, with D possibly matching TRBD1 (5 bases). V lost 4 bases, J lost 2 bases, and 14 bases lay in between. Germline V gene data show CDR1 as SGHAT and CDR2 as FQNNGV. The CDR3 extends over 15 amino acids. The DNA for the CDR3 is TGTGCCAGCAGCTCGGGGGGGACTCCGAACTATGGCTACACCTTC. Translated: CASSSGGTPNYGYTF.

This clonotype was picked up many times. CDR3 in amino acids: CATSDWVPGQVEQFF. CDR3 bases: TGTGCCACCAGTGATTGGGTTCCGGGCCAGGTTGAGCAGTTCTTC. The chain recombines TRBV24-1 with TRBJ2-1; no clear D gene. In germline, CDR1 is KGHDR, CDR2 SFDVKD. V was shortened by 2 bases and J by 9 bases, with 16 bases between the two germline ends. The CDR3 loop spans 15 amino acids.

The chain recombines TRBV11-2 with TRBJ2-3; 7 bases are a match to TRBD2. J gave up 3 bases and V 3 bases, and 9 bases lay outside the gene matches. This CDR3 is 16 amino acids long. Germline-derived CDR1 and CDR2 are SGHAT and FQNNGV. This chain's CDR3 is CASSFRLGGRTDTQYF. CDR3 DNA: TGTGCCAGCAGCTTTAGGTTGGGGGGGAGAACAGATACGCAGTATTTT.

V is TRBV20-1 and J is TRBJ2-2; the D is unclear. This CDR3 spans 17 amino acids. V lost 0 bases and J lost 0, with 14 bases in between. The germline CDR1 and CDR2 sequences are DFQATT and SNEGSKA (reference sequence). The CDR3 nucleotides read TGCAGTGCTAGAGATAAGGACGGCGACGCGAACACCGGGGAGCTGTTTTTT. This gives the protein CSARDKDGDANTGELFF.

There are a few counts of this clonotype. The chain carries TRBV4-3 and TRBJ1-1; D unresolved. The ends were cut back, 1 base at V and 10 bases at J, with 16 bases in the middle. The CDR3 sequence is 14 residues long. CDR1 is LGHNA, CDR2 YSLEER, per germline. The CDR3 bases are TGCGCCAGCAGCCAAGTTATAGGAGTCAATCTAGCTTTCTTT. Translated: CASSQVIGVNLAFF.

This clonotype was counted many times. The V gene is TRBV20-1, the J gene TRBJ2-1; D is possibly TRBD2 (5 bases). Trimming shortened V by 3 bases and J by 6 bases, and 18 bases separated the two germline ends. The CDR3 spans 15 residues. The germline V gene has CDR1 DFQATT and CDR2 SNEGSKA (reference sequence). The CDR3 coding sequence is TGCAGTGCTAGTGTAGTGGGAGCCACACGCAATGAGCAGTTCTTC. It yields the protein CSASVVGATRNEQFF.

This clonotype was seen a few times. This chain uses TRBV4-2 with TRBJ2-6; D remains ambiguous. Trimming left V 1 base short and J 3 bases short, with 10 bases between. The CDR3 runs 16 residues. Germline V gene lookup returns CDR1 LGHNA and CDR2 YNFKEQ. CDR3 DNA: TGTGCCAGCAGCCAAGTACGAGACGGTGGGGCCAACGTCCTGACTTTC. Residues: CASSQVRDGGANVLTF.

In its sample, this clonotype was seen many times. The rearrangement joins TRBV5-1 to TRBJ2-7; D may be TRBD2 (7 bases). CDR1 and CDR2 (germline): SGHRS, YFSETQ. The ends were cut back, 0 bases at V and 5 bases at J, with 18 bases in the middle. The CDR3 is made up of 16 amino acids. The CDR3 nucleotides are TGCGCCAGCAGCTTGGCGTTGCGGGGGACAACTGACGAGCAGTACTTC. Its translation: CASSLALRGTTDEQYF.

The chain is built from TRBV2 and TRBJ1-5, with a possible D match to TRBD1 (5 bases). Between the trimmed V and J ends, which lost 2 bases and 12 bases, there was a span of 8 bases. The CDR3 spans 11 residues. CDR1 is SNHLY and CDR2 is FYNNEI in the germline V gene. The CDR3 DNA sequence: TGTGCCAGCAGTGAATTGGGGCTCCAGCATTTT. It translates to CASSELGLQHF.